This TCR beta chain was documented in a study of cytomegalovirus exposure and HLA in healthy donors. Study outcomes and limitations: A prior analysis recorded that most TCR beta V segments were productive about 87% or about 30% of the time.

This clone was seen only a few times. What it binds is not known. PCR amplification relied on 60 Vbeta primers (plus 13 Jbeta primers). The assay was immunoSEQ multiplex PCR, and TCRdb's table has in-frame clones only and misses some. The data hold some 170,000 clones, with approximately 75% observed a single time. This CDR3 is 14 amino acids long. V was shortened by 4 bases and J by 4 bases, with 14 bases between the two germline ends. CDR1 and CDR2 (germline): SGHRS, YFSETQ. The sequence was collected from a man aged 25 to 40 in good health and CMV-seropositive. Sequencing input: PBMCs. The chain has TRBV5-1 and TRBJ2-5; D is unclear. The DNA for the CDR3 is TGCGCCAGCAGCGCCGGTCAGAGAGGAGAGACCCAGTACTTC. This encodes CASSAGQRGETQYF.